This T cell receptor (beta chain) was found in a study of cytomegalovirus exposure and HLA in healthy donors. Study-level points and caveats: In a later analysis, V- and J-gene trimming of beta chains associated with a DCLRE1C missense variant, replicated independently. Reportedly, fewer N-insertions than the approximately 700-donor mean appeared in an Asian-associated ancestry cluster in a later analysis. Indistinguishable V segments such as TRBV6-2 and TRBV6-3 were excluded.

The CDR3 has 18 amino acids. Germline assignment: CDR1 ENHRY and CDR2 SYGVKD. V was pared by 0 bases and J by 2 bases, with 10 bases of the junction left unmatched. On this clone itself: Antigen: not known.

Researchers ran the PCR with 60 Vbeta and 13 Jbeta primers. Assay used: immunoSEQ multiplex PCR; TCRdb lists only in-frame clones, some missing. The sample table sets out 200,000 or so clones. This chain connects TRBV10-3 to TRBJ2-3; 8 nucleotides line up with TRBD2. The origin of this receptor is a boy aged 5-17 years in good health and CMV-seronegative. Sample: PBMCs. As DNA, the CDR3 is TGTGCCATCAGTGAGTCGTCTCAGGTAGCGGGGCTCACAGATACGCAGTATTTT. It specifies CAISESSQVAGLTDTQYF.